This T cell receptor beta chain was recorded in a study of blood T cell repertoires in COVID-19. The overall study: Samples representing acute and convalescent COVID-19 were sourced from the United States, Italy and Spain. Sources were T cells, B-cell-depleted T cells, or PBMCs; the material itself was cDNA or gDNA.

Study processing details: Estimation of nucleated cell counts was performed using reference gene primer amplification. Here immunoSEQ multiplex PCR was the method, and the copy in TCRdb shows in-frame clones only, minus some. For V, J and clone size, that table is used; D and trimming come from the DNA. The data hold tens of thousands of clones, with about nine tenths observed a single time. The CDR3 consists of 20 residues. V shed 5 bases and J 0 bases; nucleotides not matched to a gene: 14. Germline CDR1 is SNHLY and CDR2 is FYNNEI. This sequence was found in a man aged 50 to 59 with active COVID-19. Material for sequencing was peripheral blood. The rearrangement joins TRBV2 to TRBJ2-2, with 11 nucleotides matching TRBD2. This chain's CDR3 is CASSRRGQRLAGPNTGELFF. CDR3 in DNA: TGTGCCAGCAGTCGACGGGGACAACGACTAGCGGGACCGAACACCGGGGAGCTGTTTTTT.